This entry lists 2 T cell receptor beta chains sequenced from one sample in a study of cytomegalovirus exposure and HLA in healthy donors. Primers for the PCR totalled 60 Vbeta and 13 Jbeta. Repertoires were generated with immunoSEQ multiplex PCR, while TCRdb's copy carries only in-frame clones and drops some. The table includes 180,000 or so clones, 80% to 90% detected once. Specimen: PBMCs. These receptors were taken from a woman under 30 in good health and CMV-seronegative.

The chain combines TRBV28 with TRBJ1-2; 7 nucleotides agree with TRBD1. The V and J ends lost 6 bases and 0 bases, in that order; junction bases with no gene match: 7. Germline assignment: CDR1 MDHEN and CDR2 SYDVKM. The CDR3 has 15 residues. The CDR3 is CASRSGTDANYGYTF. The CDR3 nucleotides are TGTGCCAGCAGGTCCGGGACAGATGCTAACTATGGCTACACCTTC.

The genes are TRBV7-8 and TRBJ1-5; D remains ambiguous. The CDR3 is 16 amino acids. Looked up from germline, CDR1 is SGHVS and CDR2 is FQNEAQ. V was pared by 2 bases and J by 5 bases, with 16 bases between. In DNA form, the CDR3 reads TGTGCCAGCAGCTTATTAAGTCTGTGGCGGGATCAGCCCCAGCATTTT. This encodes CASSLLSLWRDQPQHF.